This T cell receptor (beta chain) was documented in a study of blood T cell repertoires in COVID-19 (dated by TCRdb to the early 2020s). For context, the study as a whole: Samples from collaborators originated in the United States, Italy and Spain and spanned both the acute and convalescent phases of COVID-19. The material from the prospective study consisted of cDNA or gDNA derived from T cells, B-cell-depleted T cells, or PBMCs. Deeply sampled blood TCRbeta repertoires from subjects exposed to, actively infected with, or recovered from COVID-19 were included in the dataset. The repertoires were made available in a free public database intended to serve as a resource for research on the immune response to SARS-CoV-2. Samples came from the ongoing ImmuneRACE study (first 160 participants) plus 1,254 subjects from 6 global collaborators. A de-identified subject ID, COVID-19 status, age in years and sex were almost always included in the sample metadata. Where available, HLA class I and class II types were taken from metadata supplied by the sample provider and were not determined by assay-based typing.

Comments on this clone: What this receptor recognizes is not known. No base quality information exists; no much larger clone differs at one position.

TCRbeta CDR3 regions were amplified from genomic DNA by means of the immunoSEQ Assay, a bias-controlled multiplex PCR. Processing in the source paper ran as follows. The number of nucleated cells in each sample was estimated from the amplification of reference gene primers within the assay. To quantify the absolute abundance of each unique TCRbeta CDR3 rearrangement, sequence reads were collapsed and filtered. For each sample, productive Simpson clonality was calculated as the square root of Simpson's diversity index over productive rearrangements. The table was pulled from immuneACCESS by TCRdb, which kept in-frame rearrangements only. Such tables lose some clones; where checked, under half of the loss comes from unresolved V genes, and the rest has no known cause. That table furnishes V, J and clone size, whereas the DNA furnished D and trimming. A total of some 270,000 clones appear in this sample, approximately 89% of them only once. The ten largest clones add up to approximately 10% of the sample.

Each collaborating institution followed its own protocols to collect whole blood in K2EDTA tubes. For TCRbeta analysis, collaborators shipped samples in one of three forms: frozen whole blood, isolated PBMCs, or DNA extracted from either of those sample types. General conclusions and limits of the study: Clinical and demographic metadata were provided uncurated, with the amount varying by source and participant.

The germline V gene yields KGHDR for CDR1 and SFDVKD for CDR2. From V the trimming removes 10 bases and from J it removes 6 bases, while the gene matches leave 14 bases of the junction unaccounted for. The CDR3 sequence holds 15 residues, the cysteine and phenylalanine included. Only the CDR3 DNA is retained, 45 bases long and in frame from the first base. The chain is made from TRBV24-1 and TRBJ2-1, with 7 bases aligning to TRBD2. The sequenced material came from peripheral blood. This TCR was recovered from a man between 35 and 55 years old with active or convalescent COVID-19. DNA sequence: TGTGCCACTTCGTTCGGTGCGGGAGACATCAATGAGCAGTTCTTC. It specifies CATSFGAGDINEQFF.